These 25 T cell receptor beta chains originate from one sample sequenced in a study of OX40 agonist ivuxolimab in advanced cancers. TCRdb keeps only in-frame clones here, not all; method: immunoSEQ multiplex PCR. Of about 81,000 clones listed, roughly 91% are singletons. This material consisted of CD4+ or CD8+ T cells sorted from blood, taken in a trial of the OX40 agonist ivuxolimab. These receptors all stem from an adult with an advanced solid tumor such as melanoma, head and neck, liver or kidney cancer.

The chain is built from TRBV7-3 and TRBJ2-2; 7 bases map to TRBD1. The V and J ends lost 10 bases and 4 bases, in that order; junction bases with no gene match: 12. The germline V gene has CDR1 SGHTA and CDR2 FQGTGA. This CDR3 spans 15 amino acids. The CDR3 DNA reads TGTGCCACCGGACTGACAGGGAGAAGCACCGGGGAGCTGTTTTTT. The encoded protein is CATGLTGRSTGELFF.

The J gene is TRBJ1-4, the V gene TRBV4-3; weak D call: TRBD1 (6 bases). The germline V gene has CDR1 LGHNA and CDR2 YSLEER. Trimming removed 0 bases at V and 8 bases at J, with 19 bases between. The CDR3 is 17 residues long. The CDR3 reads CASSQENRLDSGEKLFF. For the CDR3, the DNA is TGCGCCAGCAGCCAAGAGAATCGGTTGGACAGCGGGGAAAAACTGTTTTTT.

The chain's CDR3 is CASSLVGGYTEAFF. The CDR3 DNA reads TGTGCCAGCAGTTTAGTAGGGGGCTATACTGAAGCTTTCTTT. The chain carries TRBV28 and TRBJ1-1, with 7 bases lining up with TRBD1. V was pared by 2 bases and J by 5 bases, with 5 bases of the junction left unmatched. The germline V gene has CDR1 MDHEN and CDR2 SYDVKM. The CDR3 spans 14 residues.

V gene TRBV6-1 combines with J gene TRBJ2-7; TRBD2 is a possible D gene (5 bases). The germline gives CDR1 MNHNS, CDR2 SASEGT. The V and J ends lost 4 bases and 7 bases respectively, with 23 bases between them. The CDR3 spans 16 residues. In DNA, the CDR3 is TGTGCCAGCAGTGCCCACACTAGGTCTACCTCTTTGGAGCAGTACTTC. This translates into CASSAHTRSTSLEQYF.

The rearrangement joins TRBV9 to TRBJ1-3; D unresolved. The germline V and J ends were trimmed by 4 bases and 8 bases, with 16 bases remaining between them. The CDR3 consists of 14 residues. Germline assignment: CDR1 SGDLS and CDR2 YYNGEE. The CDR3 loop is CASSPRRGSDTIYF. In DNA form, the CDR3 reads TGTGCCAGCAGCCCCCGGCGGGGATCGGACACCATATATTTT.

V gene TRBV14 combines with J gene TRBJ2-1, with D unclear. V was trimmed by 4 bases and J by 5 bases, leaving 6 bases between them. The CDR3 loop spans 12 amino acids. Germline V gives CDR1 SGHDN, CDR2 FVKESK. Here the CDR3 reads CASSRDDNEQFF. For the CDR3, the DNA is TGTGCCAGCAGCCGGGATGACAATGAGCAGTTCTTC.

By share, this clone counts as medium-sized. The CDR3 is CASRTGAVDTQYF. The CDR3 coding sequence is TGTGCCAGCAGGACAGGGGCCGTGGATACGCAGTATTTT. V usage is TRBV27 and J usage is TRBJ2-3, with 8 bases lining up with TRBD1. Trimming cost V 6 bases and J 6 bases; bases outside gene matches: 5. The CDR3 runs 13 residues. CDR1 is MNHEY, CDR2 SMNVEV, per germline (reference sequence).

The rearrangement links TRBV6-5 to TRBJ1-1, with 7 bases that match TRBD1. In germline, CDR1 is MNHEY, CDR2 SVGAGI. V lost 4 bases, J lost 3 bases, and 5 bases stayed unmatched. The CDR3 spans 14 residues. The DNA of the CDR3 is TGTGCCAGCAGTTCCGGGACAGACTACACTGAAGCTTTCTTT. Its translation is CASSSGTDYTEAFF.

The rearrangement joins TRBV28 to TRBJ2-7, with 9 bases aligning to TRBD2. V gave up 5 bases and J gave up 4 bases; unmatched junction bases: 6. The CDR3 is 14 amino acids. CDR1 MDHEN and CDR2 SYDVKM come from the germline V gene. CDR3: CASSIGLALYEQYF. The CDR3 DNA sequence: TGTGCCAGCAGTATAGGACTAGCGCTTTACGAGCAGTACTTC.

CDR3 in amino acids: CASRTPGDEKLFF. The CDR3 DNA reads TGTGCCAGTAGGACACCCGGGGATGAAAAACTGTTTTTT. The chain combines TRBV19 with TRBJ1-4; D gene unclear. V lost 6 bases, J lost 6 bases, and 11 bases lay in between. CDR1 is LNHDA, CDR2 SQIVND, per germline (reference sequence). This CDR3 is built from 13 residues.

The CDR3 spells CASSAKALYEQYF. CDR3 nucleotide sequence: TGTGCCAGCAGCGCAAAGGCCCTCTACGAGCAGTACTTC. The chain combines TRBV21-1 with TRBJ2-7. TRBV21-1 constitutes a pseudogene. The CDR3 spans 13 residues.

This chain links TRBV6-6 with TRBJ1-2; D unclear. V shed 11 bases and J shed 1 base, with 5 bases lying between them. CDR3 length: 10 residues. From germline, CDR1 is MNHNY and CDR2 SVGAGI (reference sequence). The CDR3 sequence is CAVLNYGYTF. DNA of the CDR3: TGTGCCGTCCTTAACTATGGCTACACCTTC.

The rearrangement uses TRBV19 and TRBJ2-1; perhaps D is TRBD1 or TRBD2 (5 bases each). This CDR3 has 13 amino acids. Germline V gene sequence: CDR1 LNHDA, CDR2 SQIVND (reference sequence). Trimming pared 7 bases from V and 7 bases from J, leaving 14 bases between. CDR3 amino acids: CASNRGLGNEQFF. Here the CDR3 DNA reads TGTGCCAGTAACCGGGGCCTGGGTAATGAGCAGTTCTTC. Based on the CDR3 plus reference TRBV19 and TRBJ2-1, the full variable domain is DGGITQSPKYLFRKEGQNVTLSCEQNLNHDAMYWYRQDPGQGLRLIYYSQIVNDFQKGDIAEGYSVSREKKESFPLTVTSAQKNPTAFYLCASNRGLGNEQFFGPGTRLTVL.

The CDR3 spells CASSLMSYEQYF. The DNA of the CDR3 is TGTGCCAGCAGTCTCATGAGTTACGAGCAGTACTTC. The rearrangement links TRBV7-2 to TRBJ2-7; D ambiguous. Trimming pared 6 bases from V and 4 bases from J, leaving 10 bases between. This CDR3 has 12 amino acids. Germline V CDR1 and CDR2: SGHTA, FQGNSA.

The V call is TRBV28, the J call TRBJ2-7; D could derive from TRBD1 or TRBD2 (5 bases each). Deletions cut 6 bases from V and 7 bases from J, with 13 bases between. The CDR3 has 12 residues. The germline CDR1 and CDR2 sequences are MDHEN and SYDVKM. CDR3 residues: CASSRDETEQYF. In DNA, the CDR3 is TGTGCCAGCAGCCGGGACGAAACTGAGCAGTACTTC.

This chain links TRBV7-9 with TRBJ1-1, with D possibly being TRBD1 (6 bases). V lost 6 bases to trimming and J lost 6 bases, with 14 bases between them. There are 13 residues in the CDR3. Germline V gene lookup returns CDR1 SEHNR and CDR2 FQNEAQ (reference sequence). CDR3 amino acids: CASRDPGDPEAFF. CDR3 coding DNA: TGTGCCAGCAGAGACCCAGGGGATCCTGAAGCTTTCTTT.

The chain recombines TRBV27 with TRBJ1-2; D is possibly TRBD1 (6 bases). Per germline, CDR1 MNHEY and CDR2 SMNVEV (reference sequence). The V end was cut by 0 bases, the J end by 8 bases, with 10 bases between. The CDR3 is made up of 13 amino acids. The CDR3 coding sequence is TGTGCCAGCAGTTTATCGGCAGGGGTAGGCTACACCTTC. Its protein is CASSLSAGVGYTF.

In this sample, this clone turned up once. V is TRBV13 and J is TRBJ1-2; 12 nucleotides agree with TRBD1. The CDR3 consists of 17 residues. The germline CDR1 and CDR2 sequences are PRHDT and FYEKMQ (reference sequence). The J segment lost 4 bases and the V segment lost 5 bases, leaving 11 bases of the junction unmatched. CDR3 residues: CASSHGTGGASSYGYTF. The CDR3 DNA reads as TGTGCCAGCAGCCATGGGACAGGGGGCGCATCTAGCTATGGCTACACCTTC.

This clone was counted a single time. The CDR3 reads CSVRQNTGELFF. The CDR3 bases are TGCAGCGTTCGACAGAACACCGGGGAGCTGTTTTTT. The V gene is TRBV29-1, the J gene TRBJ2-2; no definite D call. Germline loops: CDR1 SQVTM, CDR2 ANQGSEA. The CDR3 is 12 amino acids. Trimming removed 5 bases at V and 1 base at J, with 5 bases between.

The genes are TRBV2 and TRBJ1-4; 9 bases agree with TRBD1. Looked up from germline, CDR1 is SNHLY and CDR2 is FYNNEI. This CDR3 has 15 amino acids. V was pared by 6 bases and J by 10 bases, with 12 bases of the junction left unmatched. CDR3 DNA: TGTGCCAGCAGGAGGGGGACAGGGCCGAGGGGAAAACTGTTTTTT. This translates into CASRRGTGPRGKLFF.

Here the CDR3 DNA reads TGTGCCAGCAGCGTAGGGTTAGCGGGAGTGGTAGATACGCAGTATTTT. It translates to CASSVGLAGVVDTQYF. V usage is TRBV9 and J usage is TRBJ2-3; TRBD2 matches at 9 bases. The CDR3 totals 16 residues. The trim removed 0 bases at V and 5 bases at J, leaving 7 bases unmatched. The germline gives CDR1 SGDLS, CDR2 YYNGEE.

CDR3 loop: CASSFYSPSPDTQYF. The CDR3 DNA reads as TGTGCCAGCAGTTTCTACAGTCCGTCCCCGGATACGCAGTATTTT. V is TRBV27 and J is TRBJ2-3; D unclear. The CDR3 is 15 amino acids. V lost 3 bases and J lost 6, with 16 bases in between. CDR1 is MNHEY and CDR2 is SMNVEV in the germline V gene (reference sequence).

This clone was observed a single time. In DNA form, the CDR3 reads TGCGCCAGCAGCCCAAGGGGGAGCTCCTATAATTCACCCCTCCACTTT. Protein sequence: CASSPRGSSYNSPLHF. The genes are TRBV5-1 and TRBJ1-6; D is possibly TRBD1 (6 bases). CDR1 and CDR2 (germline): SGHRS, YFSETQ. V was trimmed by 4 bases and J by 0 bases, leaving 11 bases between them. The CDR3 consists of 16 residues.

This clone was observed a single time. V gene TRBV14 combines with J gene TRBJ1-1; D unresolved. The V end was cut by 1 base, the J end by 6 bases, with 12 bases between. The CDR3 is 14 amino acids. From germline, CDR1 is SGHDN and CDR2 FVKESK. CDR3 loop: CASSQGGGGAEAFF. CDR3 nucleotides: TGTGCCAGCAGCCAAGGTGGAGGCGGCGCTGAAGCTTTCTTT.

The chain is built from TRBV19 and TRBJ1-6, with D possibly matching TRBD1 (5 bases). The CDR3 totals 15 residues. CDR1 and CDR2 (germline): LNHDA, SQIVND (reference sequence). The V and J ends lost 9 bases and 6 bases respectively, with 18 bases between them. The CDR3 DNA is TGTGCCAGCTCCCCCGCAGGGTCCCCTAATTCACCCCTCCACTTT. Residues: CASSPAGSPNSPLHF.